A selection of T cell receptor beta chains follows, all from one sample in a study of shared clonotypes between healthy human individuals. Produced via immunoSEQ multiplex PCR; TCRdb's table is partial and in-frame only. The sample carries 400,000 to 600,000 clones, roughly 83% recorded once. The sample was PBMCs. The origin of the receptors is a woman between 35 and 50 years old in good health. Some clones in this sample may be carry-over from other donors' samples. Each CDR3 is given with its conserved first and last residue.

CDR3aa: CASSLGTSGSLNEQFF
v_gene: TRBV7-9
j_gene: TRBJ2-1

CDR3aa: CASSRGRRVEQFF
v_gene: TRBV13
j_gene: TRBJ2-1

CDR3aa: CASSLGTLGEQYF
v_gene: TRBV7-9
j_gene: TRBJ2-7

CDR3aa: CASSLSGNNEQFF
v_gene: TRBV5-1
j_gene: TRBJ2-1

CDR3aa: CASSPPAGSPYNEQFF
v_gene: TRBV18
j_gene: TRBJ2-1

CDR3aa: CATQVGQNTGELFF
v_gene: TRBV27
j_gene: TRBJ2-2

CDR3aa: CASSRPQTDQETQYF
v_gene: TRBV5-5
j_gene: TRBJ2-5

CDR3aa: CATSRDRGREQYF
v_gene: TRBV15
j_gene: TRBJ2-7

CDR3aa: CASSFLGTGGEKLFF
v_gene: TRBV27
j_gene: TRBJ1-4

CDR3aa: CASSLVATYNEQFF
v_gene: TRBV7-9
j_gene: TRBJ2-1

CDR3aa: CASSQGGGWNQPQHF
v_gene: TRBV14
j_gene: TRBJ1-5

CDR3aa: CSVRQGGTDTQYF
v_gene: TRBV29-1
j_gene: TRBJ2-3

CDR3aa: CASSPSRDRGQPQHF
v_gene: TRBV18
j_gene: TRBJ1-5

CDR3aa: CASSRTGGSGNTIYF
v_gene: TRBV28
j_gene: TRBJ1-3

CDR3aa: CASSLGSYEQFF
v_gene: TRBV5-1
j_gene: TRBJ2-1

CDR3aa: CSVARGTEAFF
v_gene: TRBV29-1
j_gene: TRBJ1-1

CDR3aa: CASSVGERYEQYF
v_gene: TRBV9
j_gene: TRBJ2-7

CDR3aa: CASSTGFADTQYF
v_gene: TRBV18
j_gene: TRBJ2-3

CDR3aa: CASRPDAQGNTGELFF
v_gene: TRBV5-1
j_gene: TRBJ2-2

CDR3aa: CASSLVIGTGGFGQETQYF
v_gene: TRBV5-1
j_gene: TRBJ2-5

CDR3aa: CASSVGTGLGEQYF
v_gene: TRBV5-6
j_gene: TRBJ2-7

CDR3aa: CASSLEDTRYNSPLHF
v_gene: TRBV5-1
j_gene: TRBJ1-6

CDR3aa: CASSPRGRNTGELFF
v_gene: TRBV18
j_gene: TRBJ2-2

CDR3aa: CASSLGPDRATQPQHF
v_gene: TRBV7-2
j_gene: TRBJ1-5

CDR3aa: CASSFDRGNQPQHF
v_gene: TRBV27
j_gene: TRBJ1-5

CDR3aa: CASRMHTGELFF
v_gene: TRBV6-1
j_gene: TRBJ2-2

CDR3aa: CSVLRDIETQYF
v_gene: TRBV29-1
j_gene: TRBJ2-5

CDR3aa: CATARGATGELFF
v_gene: TRBV15
j_gene: TRBJ2-2

CDR3aa: CASGDRICYF
v_gene: TRBV7-9
j_gene: TRBJ2-5

CDR3aa: CASSSQDRYQPQHF
v_gene: TRBV19
j_gene: TRBJ1-5

CDR3aa: CAISESKHSEQYF
v_gene: TRBV10-3
j_gene: TRBJ2-7

CDR3aa: CASSLGVAGSEQYF
v_gene: TRBV11-2
j_gene: TRBJ2-7

CDR3aa: CASSPPGGRADNEQFF
v_gene: TRBV18
j_gene: TRBJ2-1

CDR3aa: CASRVAPQGDGELFF
v_gene: TRBV19
j_gene: TRBJ2-2

CDR3aa: CASRAGASGRGETQYF
v_gene: TRBV25-1
j_gene: TRBJ2-5

CDR3aa: CASSFYRDTQYF
v_gene: TRBV7-2
j_gene: TRBJ2-3

CDR3aa: CASSDRVSETQYF
v_gene: TRBV28
j_gene: TRBJ2-5

CDR3aa: CASSLGGQGTGQTQYF
v_gene: TRBV5-4
j_gene: TRBJ2-5

CDR3aa: CASSVEGGSSYEQYF
v_gene: TRBV6-4
j_gene: TRBJ2-7

CDR3aa: CASTEGQGASNEKLFF
v_gene: TRBV9
j_gene: TRBJ1-4

CDR3aa: CASSLLGQGMNTEAFF
v_gene: TRBV5-1
j_gene: TRBJ1-1

CDR3aa: CASSQGSLNRPNTEAFF
v_gene: TRBV5-1
j_gene: TRBJ1-1

CDR3aa: CASSAQGGLAKNIQYF
v_gene: TRBV7-3
j_gene: TRBJ2-4

CDR3aa: CASSDSVREGRREQFF
v_gene: TRBV6-4
j_gene: TRBJ2-1

CDR3aa: CASSAGASAWEQYF
v_gene: TRBV18
j_gene: TRBJ2-7

CDR3aa: CASSWTSGPSKEEQFF
v_gene: TRBV5-1
j_gene: TRBJ2-1

CDR3aa: CATSHPITDTQYF
v_gene: TRBV6-5
j_gene: TRBJ2-3

CDR3aa: CSARHRTSAINEQLF
v_gene: TRBV29-1
j_gene: TRBJ2-1

CDR3aa: CASSLALGLTEEQYF
v_gene: TRBV11-2
j_gene: TRBJ2-7

CDR3aa: CAWSRGGNTDTQYF
v_gene: TRBV30
j_gene: TRBJ2-3

CDR3aa: CASSLAGDDYEQYF
v_gene: TRBV5-5
j_gene: TRBJ2-7

CDR3aa: CASSLRQTSGANVLTF
v_gene: TRBV27
j_gene: TRBJ2-6

CDR3aa: CASSGEVNEQFF
v_gene: TRBV2
j_gene: TRBJ2-1

CDR3aa: CASSLSLLDGTVGELFF
v_gene: TRBV7-7
j_gene: TRBJ2-2

CDR3aa: CASSHGTGNSEAFF
v_gene: TRBV6-4
j_gene: TRBJ1-1

CDR3aa: CASSRDRGNSYEQYF
v_gene: TRBV11-2
j_gene: TRBJ2-7

CDR3aa: CASRRTANTEAFF
v_gene: TRBV6-5
j_gene: TRBJ1-1